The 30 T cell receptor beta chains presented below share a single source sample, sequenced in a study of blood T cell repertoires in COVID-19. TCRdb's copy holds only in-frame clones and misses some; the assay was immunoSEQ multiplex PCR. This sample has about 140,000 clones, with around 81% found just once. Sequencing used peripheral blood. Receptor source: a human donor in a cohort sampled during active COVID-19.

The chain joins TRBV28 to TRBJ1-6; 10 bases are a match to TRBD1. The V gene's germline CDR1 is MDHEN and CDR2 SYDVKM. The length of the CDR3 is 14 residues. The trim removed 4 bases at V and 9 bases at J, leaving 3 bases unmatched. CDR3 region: CASSSGQGSSPLHF. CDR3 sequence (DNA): TGTGCCAGCAGTTCGGGACAGGGGAGTTCACCCCTCCACTTT.

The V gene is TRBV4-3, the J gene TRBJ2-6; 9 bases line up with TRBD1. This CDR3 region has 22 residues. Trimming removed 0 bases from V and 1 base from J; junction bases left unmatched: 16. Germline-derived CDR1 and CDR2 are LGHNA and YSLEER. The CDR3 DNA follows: TGCGCCAGCAGCCAAGATCTCGTTCGGTGGACAGGGGTTTTGTCTGGGGCCAACGTCCTGACTTTC. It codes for CASSQDLVRWTGVLSGANVLTF.

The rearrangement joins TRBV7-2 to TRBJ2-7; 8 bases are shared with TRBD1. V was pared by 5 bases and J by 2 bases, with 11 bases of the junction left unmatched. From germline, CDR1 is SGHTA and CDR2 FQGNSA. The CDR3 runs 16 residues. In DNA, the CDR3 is TGTGCCAGCAGCACCAGCCGGGACAGGAAACCCTACGAGCAGTACTTC. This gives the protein CASSTSRDRKPYEQYF.

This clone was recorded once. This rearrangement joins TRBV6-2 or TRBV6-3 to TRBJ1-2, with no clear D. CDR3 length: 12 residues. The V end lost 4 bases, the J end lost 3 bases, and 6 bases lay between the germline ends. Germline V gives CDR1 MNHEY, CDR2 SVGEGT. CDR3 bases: TGTGCCAGCAGTTGGAGTGACTATGGCTACACCTTC. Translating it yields CASSWSDYGYTF.

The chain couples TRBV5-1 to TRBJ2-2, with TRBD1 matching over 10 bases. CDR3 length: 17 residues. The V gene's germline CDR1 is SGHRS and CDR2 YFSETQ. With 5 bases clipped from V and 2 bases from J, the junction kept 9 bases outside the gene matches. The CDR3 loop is CASRSPRTGGNTGELFF. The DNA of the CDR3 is TGCGCCAGCAGAAGCCCCCGGACAGGGGGTAACACCGGGGAGCTGTTTTTT.

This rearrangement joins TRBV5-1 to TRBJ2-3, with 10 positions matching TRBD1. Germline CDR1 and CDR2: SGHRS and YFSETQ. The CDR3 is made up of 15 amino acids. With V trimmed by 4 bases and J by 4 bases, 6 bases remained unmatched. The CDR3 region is CASSPGTGAADTQYF. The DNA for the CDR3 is TGCGCCAGCAGCCCGGGGACAGGGGCCGCAGATACGCAGTATTTT.

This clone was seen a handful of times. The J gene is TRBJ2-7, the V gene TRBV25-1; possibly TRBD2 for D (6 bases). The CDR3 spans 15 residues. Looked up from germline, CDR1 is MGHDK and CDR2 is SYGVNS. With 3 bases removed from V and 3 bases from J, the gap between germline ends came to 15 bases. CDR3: CASSDGGLGVYEQYF. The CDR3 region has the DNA TGTGCCAGCAGTGACGGGGGACTCGGCGTCTACGAGCAGTACTTC.

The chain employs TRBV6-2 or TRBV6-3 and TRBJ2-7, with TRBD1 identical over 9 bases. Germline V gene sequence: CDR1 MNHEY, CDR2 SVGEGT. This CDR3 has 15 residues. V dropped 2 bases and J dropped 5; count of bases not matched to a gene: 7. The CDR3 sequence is CASSYLGQGINEQYF. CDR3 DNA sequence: TGTGCCAGCAGTTACCTGGGACAGGGTATCAACGAGCAGTACTTC.

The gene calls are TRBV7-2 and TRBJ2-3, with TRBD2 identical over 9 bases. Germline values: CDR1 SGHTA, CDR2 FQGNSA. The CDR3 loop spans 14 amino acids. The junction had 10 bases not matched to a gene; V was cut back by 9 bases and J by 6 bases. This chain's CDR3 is CARRLASGVDTQYF. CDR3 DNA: TGTGCCAGACGGTTGGCTAGCGGGGTTGATACGCAGTATTTT.

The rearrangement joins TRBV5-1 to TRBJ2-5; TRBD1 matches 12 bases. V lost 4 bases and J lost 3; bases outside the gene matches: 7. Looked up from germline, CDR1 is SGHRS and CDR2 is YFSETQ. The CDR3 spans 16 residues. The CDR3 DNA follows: TGCGCCAGCAGCGCGGGGACAGGGGGCTCGGAAGAGACCCAGTACTTC. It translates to CASSAGTGGSEETQYF.

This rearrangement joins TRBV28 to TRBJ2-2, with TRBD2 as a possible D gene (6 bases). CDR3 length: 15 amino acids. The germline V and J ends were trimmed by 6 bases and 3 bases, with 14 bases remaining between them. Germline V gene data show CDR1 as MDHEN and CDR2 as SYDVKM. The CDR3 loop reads CASRAVRGYTGELFF. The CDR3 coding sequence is TGTGCCAGCAGAGCCGTGCGGGGTTACACCGGGGAGCTGTTTTTT. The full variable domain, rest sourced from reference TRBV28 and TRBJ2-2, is DVKVTQSSRYLVKRTGEKVFLECVQDMDHENMFWYRQDPGLGLRLIYFSYDVKMKEKGDIPEGYSVSREKKERFSLILESASTNQTSMYLCASRAVRGYTGELFFGEGSRLTVL.

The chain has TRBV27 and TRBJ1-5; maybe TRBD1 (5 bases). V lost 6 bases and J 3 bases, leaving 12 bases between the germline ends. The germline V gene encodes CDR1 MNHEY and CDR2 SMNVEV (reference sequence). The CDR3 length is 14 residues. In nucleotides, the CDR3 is TGTGCCAGCAGCTCGACAGAAAACAATCAGCCCCAGCATTTT. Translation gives CASSSTENNQPQHF.

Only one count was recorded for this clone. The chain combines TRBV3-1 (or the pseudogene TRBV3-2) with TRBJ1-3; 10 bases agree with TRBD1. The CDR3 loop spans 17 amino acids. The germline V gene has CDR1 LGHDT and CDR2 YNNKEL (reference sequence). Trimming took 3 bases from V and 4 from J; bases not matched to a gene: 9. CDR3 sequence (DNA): TGTGCCAGCAGCCACTCGACAGGGGGCGGTGGAGGAAACACCATATATTTT. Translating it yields CASSHSTGGGGGNTIYF.

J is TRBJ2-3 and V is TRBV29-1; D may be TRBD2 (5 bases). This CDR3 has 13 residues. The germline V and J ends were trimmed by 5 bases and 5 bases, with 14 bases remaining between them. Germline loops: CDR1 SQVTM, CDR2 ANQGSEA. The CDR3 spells CSVSREWRDTQYF. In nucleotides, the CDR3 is TGCAGCGTTTCGAGGGAGTGGAGAGATACGCAGTATTTT.

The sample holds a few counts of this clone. The CDR3 sequence: CARRPGLAGGGTGELFF. Written as DNA, the CDR3 is TGTGCCAGAAGACCGGGACTAGCGGGAGGGGGTACCGGGGAGCTGTTTTTT. The chain has TRBV5-3 and TRBJ2-2; the match to TRBD2 covers 16 bases. TRBV5-3 is designated an ORF whose function remains uncertain. The V and J ends lost 5 bases and 5 bases, in that order; junction bases with no gene match: 6. This CDR3 is 17 amino acids long.

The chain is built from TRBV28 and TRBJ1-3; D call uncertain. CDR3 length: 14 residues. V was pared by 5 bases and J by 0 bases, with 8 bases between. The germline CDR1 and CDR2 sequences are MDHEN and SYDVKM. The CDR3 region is CASSVGASGNTIYF. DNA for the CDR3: TGTGCCAGCAGTGTCGGAGCCTCTGGAAACACCATATATTTT.

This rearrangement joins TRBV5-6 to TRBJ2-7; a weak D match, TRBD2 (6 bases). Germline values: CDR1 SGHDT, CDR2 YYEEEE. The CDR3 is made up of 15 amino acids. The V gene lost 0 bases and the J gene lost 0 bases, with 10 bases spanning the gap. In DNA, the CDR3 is TGTGCCAGCAGCTTGGGCCTAGCGAACTCCTACGAGCAGTACTTC. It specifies CASSLGLANSYEQYF.

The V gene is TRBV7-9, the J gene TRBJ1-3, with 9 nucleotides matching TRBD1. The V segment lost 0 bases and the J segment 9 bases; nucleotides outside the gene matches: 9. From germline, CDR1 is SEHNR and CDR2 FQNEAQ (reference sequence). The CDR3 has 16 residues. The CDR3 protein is CASSLAPGQGGSTIYF. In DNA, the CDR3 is TGTGCCAGCAGCTTAGCGCCGGGACAGGGAGGGAGCACCATATATTTT.

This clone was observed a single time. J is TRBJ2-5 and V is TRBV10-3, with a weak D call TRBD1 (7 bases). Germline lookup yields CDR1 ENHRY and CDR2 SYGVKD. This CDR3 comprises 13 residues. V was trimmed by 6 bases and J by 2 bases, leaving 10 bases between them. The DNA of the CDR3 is TGTGCCATCAGCGCGGGACAGCAAGAGACCCAGTACTTC. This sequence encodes CAISAGQQETQYF.

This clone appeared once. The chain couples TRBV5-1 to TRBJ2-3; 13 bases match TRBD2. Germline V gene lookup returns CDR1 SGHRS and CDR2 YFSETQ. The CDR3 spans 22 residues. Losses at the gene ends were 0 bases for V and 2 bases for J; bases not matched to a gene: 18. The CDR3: CASSLAGRIPGLAGQHTDTQYF. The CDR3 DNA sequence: TGCGCCAGCAGCTTGGCGGGACGCATTCCGGGACTAGCGGGACAACACACAGATACGCAGTATTTT.

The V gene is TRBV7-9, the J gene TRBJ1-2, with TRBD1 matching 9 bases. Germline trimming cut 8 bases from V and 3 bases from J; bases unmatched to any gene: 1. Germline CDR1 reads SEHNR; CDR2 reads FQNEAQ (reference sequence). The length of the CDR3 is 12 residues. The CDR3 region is CASGDRDYGYTF. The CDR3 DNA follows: TGTGCCAGCGGGGACAGGGACTATGGCTACACCTTC.

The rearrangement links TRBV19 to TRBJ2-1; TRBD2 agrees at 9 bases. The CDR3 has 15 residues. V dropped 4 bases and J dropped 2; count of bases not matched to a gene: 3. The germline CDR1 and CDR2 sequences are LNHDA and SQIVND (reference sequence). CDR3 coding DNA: TGTGCCAGTAGTACCGGGACTAGCCCCTACAATGAGCAGTTCTTC. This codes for CASSTGTSPYNEQFF.

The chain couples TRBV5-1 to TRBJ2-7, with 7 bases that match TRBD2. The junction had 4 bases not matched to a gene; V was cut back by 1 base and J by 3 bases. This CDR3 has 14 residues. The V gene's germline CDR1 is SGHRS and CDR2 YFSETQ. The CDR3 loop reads CASSLTSAHYEQYF. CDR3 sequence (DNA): TGCGCCAGCAGCTTGACTAGCGCACACTACGAGCAGTACTTC.

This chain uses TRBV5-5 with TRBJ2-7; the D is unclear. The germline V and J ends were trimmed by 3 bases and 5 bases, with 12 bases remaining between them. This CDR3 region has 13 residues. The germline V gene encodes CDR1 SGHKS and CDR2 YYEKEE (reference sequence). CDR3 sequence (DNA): TGTGCCAGCAGCTGGAGACTCCCGGACGAGCAGTACTTC. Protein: CASSWRLPDEQYF.

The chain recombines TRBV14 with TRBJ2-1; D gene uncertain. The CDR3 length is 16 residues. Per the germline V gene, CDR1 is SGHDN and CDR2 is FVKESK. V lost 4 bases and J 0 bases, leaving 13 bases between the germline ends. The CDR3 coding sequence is TGTGCCAGCAGCCCACTAAAGTGGAGCTCCTACAATGAGCAGTTCTTC. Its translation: CASSPLKWSSYNEQFF.

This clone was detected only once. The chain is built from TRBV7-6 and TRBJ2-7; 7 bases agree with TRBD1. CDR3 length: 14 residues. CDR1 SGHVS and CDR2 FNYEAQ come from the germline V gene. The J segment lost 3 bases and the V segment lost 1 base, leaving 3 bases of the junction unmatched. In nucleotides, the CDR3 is TGTGCCAGCAGCTTAGGCCAGGGGGACTACGAGCAGTACTTC. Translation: CASSLGQGDYEQYF.

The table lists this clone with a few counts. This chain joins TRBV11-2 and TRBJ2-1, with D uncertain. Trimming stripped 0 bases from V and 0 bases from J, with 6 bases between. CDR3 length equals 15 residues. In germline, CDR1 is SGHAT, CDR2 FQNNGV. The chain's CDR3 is CASSLDPSSYNEQFF. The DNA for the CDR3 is TGTGCCAGCAGCTTAGATCCTAGCTCCTACAATGAGCAGTTCTTC.

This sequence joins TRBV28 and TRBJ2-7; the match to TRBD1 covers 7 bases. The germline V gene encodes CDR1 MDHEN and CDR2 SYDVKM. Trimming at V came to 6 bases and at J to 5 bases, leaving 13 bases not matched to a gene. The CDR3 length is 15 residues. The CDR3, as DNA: TGTGCCAGCAGATCCCCATCGACAGGGTCGGACGAGCAGTACTTC. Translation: CASRSPSTGSDEQYF.

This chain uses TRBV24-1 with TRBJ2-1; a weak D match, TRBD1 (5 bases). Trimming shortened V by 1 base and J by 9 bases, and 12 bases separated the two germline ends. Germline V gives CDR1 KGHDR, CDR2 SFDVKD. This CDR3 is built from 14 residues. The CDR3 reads CATSDFGAGSEQFF. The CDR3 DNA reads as TGTGCCACCAGTGATTTTGGCGCAGGGTCTGAGCAGTTCTTC.

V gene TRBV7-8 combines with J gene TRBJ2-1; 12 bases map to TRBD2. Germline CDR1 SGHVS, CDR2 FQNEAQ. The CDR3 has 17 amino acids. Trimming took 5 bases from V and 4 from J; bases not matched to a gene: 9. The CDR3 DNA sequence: TGTGCCAGCAGCGTCGGACTAGCGGGAAAAAGGTACAATGAGCAGTTCTTC. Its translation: CASSVGLAGKRYNEQFF.